This T cell receptor (beta chain) emerged from a study of blood T cell repertoires in COVID-19. Study context: The cDNA or gDNA used as material had been derived from T cells, B-cell-depleted T cells, or PBMCs.

CDR3 length: 15 residues. CDR1 is SGHDT and CDR2 is YYEEEE in the germline V gene. V was pared by 6 bases and J by 3 bases, with 10 bases of the junction left unmatched. TCRdb's copy holds only in-frame clones and misses some; the assay was immunoSEQ multiplex PCR. The sample shows about 95,000 clones, 81% of them seen only once. The sequencing sample was made of peripheral blood. The TCR comes from a man older than 75 with active or convalescent COVID-19. The V gene is TRBV5-6, the J gene TRBJ2-7; 9 nucleotides match TRBD2. CDR3 DNA: TGTGCCAGCAACTTTCCTAGCGGGGCCATCTACGAGCAGTACTTC. This translates into CASNFPSGAIYEQYF.